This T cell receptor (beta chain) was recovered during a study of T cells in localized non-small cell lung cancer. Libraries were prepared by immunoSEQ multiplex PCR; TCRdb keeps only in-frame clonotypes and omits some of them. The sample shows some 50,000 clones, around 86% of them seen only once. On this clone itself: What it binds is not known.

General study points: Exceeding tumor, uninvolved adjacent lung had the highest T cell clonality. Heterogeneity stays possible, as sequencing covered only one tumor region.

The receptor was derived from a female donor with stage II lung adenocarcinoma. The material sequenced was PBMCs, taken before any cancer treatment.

The CDR3, as DNA: TGTGCCAGCAGCTTAGAATCGGGCTTTACCACAGATACGCAGTATTTT. Translated: CASSLESGFTTDTQYF. The chain joins TRBV7-7 to TRBJ2-3; D gene uncertain. CDR3 length: 16 amino acids. The ends were cut back, 1 base at V and 2 bases at J, with 13 bases in the middle. Germline CDR1 and CDR2: SSHAT and FNYEAQ (reference sequence).